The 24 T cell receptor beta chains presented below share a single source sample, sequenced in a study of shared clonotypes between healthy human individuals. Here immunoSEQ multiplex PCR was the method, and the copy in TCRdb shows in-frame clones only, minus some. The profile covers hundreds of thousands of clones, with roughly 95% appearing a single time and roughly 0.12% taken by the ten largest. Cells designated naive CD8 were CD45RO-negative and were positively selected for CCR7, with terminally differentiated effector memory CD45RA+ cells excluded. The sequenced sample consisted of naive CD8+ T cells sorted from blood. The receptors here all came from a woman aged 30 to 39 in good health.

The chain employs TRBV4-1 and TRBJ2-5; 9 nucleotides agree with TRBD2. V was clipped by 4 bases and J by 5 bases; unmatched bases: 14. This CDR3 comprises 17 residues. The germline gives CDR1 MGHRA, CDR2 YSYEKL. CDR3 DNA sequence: TGCGCCAGCAGCCGGACCCGACTAGCGGCGGTTCGGGAGACCCAGTACTTC. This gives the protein CASSRTRLAAVRETQYF.

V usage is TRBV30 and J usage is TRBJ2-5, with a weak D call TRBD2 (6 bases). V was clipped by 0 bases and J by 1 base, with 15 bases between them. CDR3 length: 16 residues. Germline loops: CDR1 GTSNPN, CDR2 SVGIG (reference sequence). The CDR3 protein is CAWSVLFGGLQETQYF. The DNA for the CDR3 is TGTGCCTGGAGTGTCCTCTTTGGGGGACTCCAAGAGACCCAGTACTTC.

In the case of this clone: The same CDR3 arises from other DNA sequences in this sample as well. The CDR3 sequence: CASSTGGTEAFF. DNA of the CDR3: TGTGCCAGCAGCACGGGCGGGACTGAAGCTTTCTTT. The V and J genes are TRBV27 and TRBJ1-1; no clear D gene. Trimming removed 6 bases from V and 5 bases from J, with 10 bases in between. CDR3 size: 12 residues. Germline V CDR1 and CDR2: MNHEY, SMNVEV (reference sequence).

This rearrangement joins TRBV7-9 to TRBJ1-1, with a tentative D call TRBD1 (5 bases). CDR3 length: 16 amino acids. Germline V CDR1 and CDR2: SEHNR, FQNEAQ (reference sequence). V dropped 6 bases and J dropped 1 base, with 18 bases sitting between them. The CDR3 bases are TGTGCCAGCAGTCCACCGGGGGTGGGCCGGAACACTGAAGCTTTCTTT. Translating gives CASSPPGVGRNTEAFF.

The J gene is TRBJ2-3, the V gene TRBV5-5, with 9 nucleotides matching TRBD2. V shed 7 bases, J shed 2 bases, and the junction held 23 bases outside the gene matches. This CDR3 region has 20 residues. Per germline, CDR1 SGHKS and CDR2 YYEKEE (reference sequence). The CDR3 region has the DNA TGTGCCAGCGGGGACCGAGGGGAGGCTAGCGGGACAAGGTTCACAGATACGCAGTATTTT. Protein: CASGDRGEASGTRFTDTQYF. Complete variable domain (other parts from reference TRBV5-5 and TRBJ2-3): DAGVTQSPTHLIKTRGQQVTLRCSPISGHKSVSWYQQVLGQGPQFIFQYYEKEERGRGNFPDRFSARQFPNYSSELNVNALLLGDSALYLCASGDRGEASGTRFTDTQYFGPGTRLTVL.

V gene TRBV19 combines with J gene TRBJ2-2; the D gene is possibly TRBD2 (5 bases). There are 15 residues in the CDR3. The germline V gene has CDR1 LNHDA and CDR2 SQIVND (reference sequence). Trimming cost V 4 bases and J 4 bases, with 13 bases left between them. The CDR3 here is CASSNRGGSTGELFF. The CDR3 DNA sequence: TGTGCCAGTAGTAACCGGGGTGGGAGCACCGGGGAGCTGTTTTTT.

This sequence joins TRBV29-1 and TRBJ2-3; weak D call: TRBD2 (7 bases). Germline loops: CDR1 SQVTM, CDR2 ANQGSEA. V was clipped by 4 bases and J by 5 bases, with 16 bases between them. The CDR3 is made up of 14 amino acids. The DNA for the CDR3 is TGCAGCGTTGTCGACGGGGGGCTTCGAGATACGCAGTATTTT. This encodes CSVVDGGLRDTQYF.

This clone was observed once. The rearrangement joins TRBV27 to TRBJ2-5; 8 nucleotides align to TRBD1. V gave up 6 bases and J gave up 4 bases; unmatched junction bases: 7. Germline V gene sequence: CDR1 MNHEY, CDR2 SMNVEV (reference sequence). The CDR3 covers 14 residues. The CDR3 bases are TGTGCCAGCAGCCCACGGACAGGGATAGAGACCCAGTACTTC. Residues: CASSPRTGIETQYF.

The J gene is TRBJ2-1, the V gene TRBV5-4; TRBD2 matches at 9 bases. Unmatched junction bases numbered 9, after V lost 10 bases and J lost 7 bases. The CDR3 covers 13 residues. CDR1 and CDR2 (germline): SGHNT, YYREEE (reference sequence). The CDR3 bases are TGTGCCGGGGGGGAGCGGGAGGTGAATGAGCAGTTCTTC. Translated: CAGGEREVNEQFF.

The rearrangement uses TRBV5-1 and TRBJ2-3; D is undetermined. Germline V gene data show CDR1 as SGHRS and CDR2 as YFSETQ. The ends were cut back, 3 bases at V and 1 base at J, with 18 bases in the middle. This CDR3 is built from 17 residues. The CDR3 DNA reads TGCGCCAGCAGCTACGGCGTGGACGCCCCTCGCACAGATACGCAGTATTTT. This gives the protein CASSYGVDAPRTDTQYF.

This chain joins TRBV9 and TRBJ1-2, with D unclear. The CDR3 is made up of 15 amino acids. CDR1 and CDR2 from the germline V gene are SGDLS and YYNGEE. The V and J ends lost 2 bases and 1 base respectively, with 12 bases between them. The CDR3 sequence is CASSVRGGSNYGYTF. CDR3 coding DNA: TGTGCCAGCAGCGTTAGAGGAGGCAGTAACTATGGCTACACCTTC.

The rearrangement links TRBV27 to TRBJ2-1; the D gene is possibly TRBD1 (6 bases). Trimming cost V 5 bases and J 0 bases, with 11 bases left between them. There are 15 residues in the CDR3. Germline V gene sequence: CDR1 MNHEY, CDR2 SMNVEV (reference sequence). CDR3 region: CASSIRGSSYNEQFF. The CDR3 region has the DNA TGTGCCAGCAGTATCAGGGGAAGCTCCTACAATGAGCAGTTCTTC.

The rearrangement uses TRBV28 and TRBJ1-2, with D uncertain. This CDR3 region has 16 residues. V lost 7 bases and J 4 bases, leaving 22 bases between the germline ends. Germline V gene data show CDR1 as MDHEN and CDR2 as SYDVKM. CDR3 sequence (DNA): TGTGCCAGCACCCTCCCCTGGGTTCAGGAGAGCTATGGCTACACCTTC. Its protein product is CASTLPWVQESYGYTF.

The DNA for the CDR3 is TGTGCCAGCAGCTTACTGGACCTCTCTTCCTACGAGCAGTACTTC. Encoded protein: CASSLLDLSSYEQYF. The chain couples TRBV7-8 to TRBJ2-5; D unclear. TRBJ2-7 explains the end of the DNA better; the J call may be wrong. The CDR3 is made up of 15 amino acids. The V gene's germline CDR1 is SGHVS and CDR2 FQNEAQ.

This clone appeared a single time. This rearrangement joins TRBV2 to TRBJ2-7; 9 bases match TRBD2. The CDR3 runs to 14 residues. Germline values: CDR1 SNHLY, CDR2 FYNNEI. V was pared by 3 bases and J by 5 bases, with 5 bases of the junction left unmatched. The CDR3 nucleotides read TGTGCCAGCAGTGAGGTTAGCGGGAGCCACGAGCAGTACTTC. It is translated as CASSEVSGSHEQYF.

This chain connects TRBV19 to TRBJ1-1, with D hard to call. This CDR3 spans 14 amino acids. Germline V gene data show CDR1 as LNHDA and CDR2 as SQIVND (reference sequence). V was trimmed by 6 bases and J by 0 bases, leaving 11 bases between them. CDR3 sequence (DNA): TGTGCCAGTAGGCTACACGGGCTGAACACTGAAGCTTTCTTT. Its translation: CASRLHGLNTEAFF.

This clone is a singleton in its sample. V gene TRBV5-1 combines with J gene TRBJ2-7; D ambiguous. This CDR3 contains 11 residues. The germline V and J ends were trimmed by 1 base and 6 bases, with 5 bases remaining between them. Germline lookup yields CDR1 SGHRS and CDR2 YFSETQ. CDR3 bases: TGCGCCAGCAGCTTGCTGGGCGAGCAGTACTTC. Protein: CASSLLGEQYF.

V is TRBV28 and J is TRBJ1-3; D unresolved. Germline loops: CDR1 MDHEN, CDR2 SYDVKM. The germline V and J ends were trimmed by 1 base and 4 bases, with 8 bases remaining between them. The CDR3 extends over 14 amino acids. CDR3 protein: CASSLFVSGNTIYF. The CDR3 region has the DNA TGTGCCAGCAGTTTATTCGTCTCGGGAAACACCATATATTTT.

CDR3 sequence reads: CASSLYLGSEQFF. The CDR3 bases are TGTGCCAGCAGCTTATATTTGGGATCTGAGCAGTTCTTC. The chain uses TRBV13 and TRBJ2-1; D remains unclear. From germline, CDR1 is PRHDT and CDR2 FYEKMQ (reference sequence). The ends were cut back, 2 bases at V and 9 bases at J, with 11 bases in the middle. The length of the CDR3 is 13 residues. Complete variable domain (other parts from reference TRBV13 and TRBJ2-1): AAGVIQSPRHLIKEKRETATLKCYPIPRHDTVYWYQQGPGQDPQFLISFYEKMQSDKGSIPDRFSAQQFSDYHSELNMSSLELGDSALYFCASSLYLGSEQFFGPGTRLTVL.

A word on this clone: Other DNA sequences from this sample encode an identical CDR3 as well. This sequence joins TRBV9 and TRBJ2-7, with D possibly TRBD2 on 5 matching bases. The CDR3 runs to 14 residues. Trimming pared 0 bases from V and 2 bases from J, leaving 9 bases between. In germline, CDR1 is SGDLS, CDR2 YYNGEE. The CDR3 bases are TGTGCCAGCAGCGTAGGAGGGAGCGCCTACGAGCAGTACTTC. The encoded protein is CASSVGGSAYEQYF. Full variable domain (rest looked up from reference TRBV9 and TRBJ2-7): DSGVTQTPKHLITATGQRVTLRCSPRSGDLSVYWYQQSLDQGLQFLIQYYNGEERAKGNILERFSAQQFPDLHSELNLSSLELGDSALYFCASSVGGSAYEQYFGPGTRLTVT.

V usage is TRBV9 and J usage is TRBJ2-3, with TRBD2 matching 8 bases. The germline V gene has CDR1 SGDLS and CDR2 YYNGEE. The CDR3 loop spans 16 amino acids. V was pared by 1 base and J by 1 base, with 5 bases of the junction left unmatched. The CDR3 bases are TGTGCCAGCAGCGTAAGTGCGGGAGGTGGCACAGATACGCAGTATTTT. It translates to CASSVSAGGGTDTQYF. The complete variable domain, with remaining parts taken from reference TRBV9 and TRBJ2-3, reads DSGVTQTPKHLITATGQRVTLRCSPRSGDLSVYWYQQSLDQGLQFLIQYYNGEERAKGNILERFSAQQFPDLHSELNLSSLELGDSALYFCASSVSAGGGTDTQYFGPGTRLTVL.

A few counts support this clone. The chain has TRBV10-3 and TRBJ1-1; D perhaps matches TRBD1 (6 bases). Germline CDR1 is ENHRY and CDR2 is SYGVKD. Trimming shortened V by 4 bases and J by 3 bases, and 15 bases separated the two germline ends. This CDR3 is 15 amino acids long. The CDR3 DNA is TGTGCCATCAGTGGTTCTACAGGGATCGACACTGAAGCTTTCTTT. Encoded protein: CAISGSTGIDTEAFF.

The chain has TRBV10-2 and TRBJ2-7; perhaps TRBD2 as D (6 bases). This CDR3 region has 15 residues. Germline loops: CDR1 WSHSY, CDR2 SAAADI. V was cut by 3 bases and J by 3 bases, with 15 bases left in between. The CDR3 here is CASSEPQGGLYEQYF. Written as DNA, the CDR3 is TGCGCCAGCAGTGAACCCCAGGGAGGACTCTACGAGCAGTACTTC.

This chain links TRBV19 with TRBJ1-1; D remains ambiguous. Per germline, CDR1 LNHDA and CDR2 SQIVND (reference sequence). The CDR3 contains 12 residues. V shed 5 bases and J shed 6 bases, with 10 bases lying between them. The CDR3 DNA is TGTGCCAGTAGTTGGGGTTCCTCTGAAGCTTTCTTT. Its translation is CASSWGSSEAFF.